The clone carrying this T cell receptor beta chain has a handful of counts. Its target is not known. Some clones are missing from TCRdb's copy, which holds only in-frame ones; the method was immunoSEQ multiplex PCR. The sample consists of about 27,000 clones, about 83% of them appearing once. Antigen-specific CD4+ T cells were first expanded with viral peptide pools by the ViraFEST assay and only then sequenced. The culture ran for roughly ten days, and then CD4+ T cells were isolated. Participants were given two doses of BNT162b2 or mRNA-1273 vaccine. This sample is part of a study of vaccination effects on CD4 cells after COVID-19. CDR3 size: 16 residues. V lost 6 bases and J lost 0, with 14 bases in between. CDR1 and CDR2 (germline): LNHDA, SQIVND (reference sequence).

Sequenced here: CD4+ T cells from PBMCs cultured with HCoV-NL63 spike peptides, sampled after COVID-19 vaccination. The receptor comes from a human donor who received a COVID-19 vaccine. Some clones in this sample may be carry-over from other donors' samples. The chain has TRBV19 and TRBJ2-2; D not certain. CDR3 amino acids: CASSRWLISNTGELFF. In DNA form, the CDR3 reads TGTGCCAGTAGCCGATGGCTAATATCGAACACCGGGGAGCTGTTTTTT. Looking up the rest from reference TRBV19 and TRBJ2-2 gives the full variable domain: DGGITQSPKYLFRKEGQNVTLSCEQNLNHDAMYWYRQDPGQGLRLIYYSQIVNDFQKGDIAEGYSVSREKKESFPLTVTSAQKNPTAFYLCASSRWLISNTGELFFGEGSRLTVL.